Listed below are T cell receptor beta chains from one sample, sequenced in a study of shared clonotypes between healthy human individuals. The repertoire was sequenced with immunoSEQ multiplex PCR; TCRdb's copy has only in-frame clones and lacks some. The table includes about 2.5 million clones, 80% to 95% detected once. The sequencing sample was made of naive CD4+ T cells from PBMCs. The receptors come from a man in his late teens or twenties in good health. Some clones in this sample may be carry-over from other donors' samples. Each CDR3 is given with its conserved first and last residue. A D gene is named only where the DNA matches it firmly. The listing skips clone size in some rows; elsewhere it reads once, few, many or a size class.

TRBV30	TRBJ2-7	-	-	TGTGCCTGGAGTGTCCCCGGTGGGTCCTACGAGCAGTACTTC	CAWSVPGGSYEQYF
TRBV9	TRBJ1-5	-	-	TGTGCCAGCAGCGTAGACGTAAATCAGCCCCAGCATTTT	CASSVDVNQPQHF
TRBV5-5	TRBJ1-4	-	TRBD1	TGTGCCAGCAGCCTTTGGACAGGGGGCGATGGAATTGCAACTAATGAAAAACTGTTTTTT	CASSLWTGGDGIATNEKLFF
TRBV2	TRBJ2-5	-	-	TGTGCCAGCAGTCCGACATCGAACCAAGAGACCCAGTACTTC	CASSPTSNQETQYF
TRBV5-1	TRBJ1-4	-	-	TGCGCCAGCAGCGGAGGACGGACCGTAGGAGAAAAACTGTTTTTT	CASSGGRTVGEKLFF
TRBV10-2	TRBJ2-7	few	-	TGCGCCAGCAGTGATACGACAGGTGATGAGCAGTACTTC	CASSDTTGDEQYF
TRBV27	TRBJ2-7	-	-	TGTGCCAGCGGGATTCAGCCGCTGCGGGGTCTGGGGTACGAGCAGTACTTC	CASGIQPLRGLGYEQYF
TRBV7-3	TRBJ2-1	few	-	TGTGCCAGCAGCCATGAGTACGGGAGAGGCAATGAGCAGTTCTTC	CASSHEYGRGNEQFF
TRBV28	TRBJ2-7	-	-	TGTGCCAGCAATACCGGTCGGGACGAGCAGTACTTC	CASNTGRDEQYF
TRBV6-5	TRBJ2-1	once	-	TGTGCCAGCAGCCTTGGACGGGCGAATGAGCAGTTCTTC	CASSLGRANEQFF
TRBV28	TRBJ1-5	-	-	TGTGCCAGCACCTCGATCACTTGGAGCAATCAGCCCCAGCATTTT	CASTSITWSNQPQHF